The rows below give T cell receptor beta chains drawn from one sample of a study of shared clonotypes between healthy human individuals. Some clones are missing from TCRdb's copy, which holds only in-frame ones; the method was immunoSEQ multiplex PCR. The table has roughly 1,000,000 clones, approximately 80% seen once; the top ten hold more than 0.45%. Material for sequencing was memory CD4+ T cells from PBMCs. The receptor set was obtained from a man younger than 35 in good health. Some clones in this sample may be carry-over from other donors' samples. Both conserved end residues are part of each CDR3. D genes are given only for firm matches. Clone size is given for some rows only: seen once, a few or many times, or a class if the clone is expanded.

few	TRBV28	TRBJ1-5	-	TGTGCCAGCAGCCGGGCTAGCAATCAGCCCCAGCATTTT	CASSRASNQPQHF
-	TRBV25-1	TRBJ2-7	TRBD1	TGTGCCAGCACCTCACAAGCGGCAGGGGGTTTCTACGAGCAGTACTTC	CASTSQAAGGFYEQYF
-	TRBV5-1	TRBJ2-3	-	TGCGCCAGCAGCCCGTTAGCCCGGGATACGCAGTATTTT	CASSPLARDTQYF
once	TRBV5-1	TRBJ2-5	TRBD2	TGCGCCAGCAGCCGGGAGGTACAAGAGACCCAGTACTTC	CASSREVQETQYF
-	TRBV27	TRBJ1-5	-	TGTGCCAGCAGTTTACGCGGGTGGCGTCAGCCCCAGCATTTT	CASSLRGWRQPQHF
-	TRBV6-5	TRBJ1-4	-	TGTGCCAGCAGTTCCGGGAAGACTAATGAAAAACTGTTTTTT	CASSSGKTNEKLFF
-	TRBV11-2	TRBJ2-3	TRBD2	TGTGCCAGCAGCCCTTACGGGGGGAACACAGATACGCAGTATTTT	CASSPYGGNTDTQYF
once	TRBV7-9	TRBJ2-2	-	TGTGCCACCCCTGGAGGGGCCCCGGACACCGGGGAGCTGTTTTTT	CATPGGAPDTGELFF
few	TRBV19	TRBJ2-2	-	TGTGCCAGTATTTTTGGGGCGGGAATGGCCGGGGAGCTGTTTTTT	CASIFGAGMAGELFF
-	TRBV30	TRBJ2-1	TRBD2	TGTGCCTGGAGTCCCAAGGGGACTAGCGGGAGGGGGAATGAGCAGTTCTTC	CAWSPKGTSGRGNEQFF
-	TRBV7-2	TRBJ2-5	TRBD2	TGTGCCAGCAGGAAACAAGGACTAGCCCCTCAAGAGACCCAGTACTTC	CASRKQGLAPQETQYF
-	TRBV30	TRBJ2-7	TRBD1	TGTGCCTGGAGTCCCGGACAGGGGTACGAGCAGTACTTC	CAWSPGQGYEQYF
few	TRBV4-1	TRBJ2-1	-	TGCGCCAGCAGCCAAGGGAGTAAGTCCTACAATGAGCAGTTCTTC	CASSQGSKSYNEQFF
few	TRBV18	TRBJ1-5	-	TGTGCCAGCACAGACCACCAGGGTAGCAATCAGCCCCAGCATTTT	CASTDHQGSNQPQHF
-	TRBV21-1	TRBJ1-2	-	TGTGCCAGCAGCGACGGACAGGTTCTGAACTATGGCTACACCTTC	CASSDGQVLNYGYTF
few	TRBV7-9	TRBJ2-1	-	TGTGCCAGCAGCTTATCCCTAGTTTACAATGAGCAGTTCTTC	CASSLSLVYNEQFF
-	TRBV28	TRBJ2-7	-	TGTGCCAGCATGCAGTCTTCCTACGAGCAGTACTTC	CASMQSSYEQYF
few	TRBV2	TRBJ1-4	TRBD1	TGTGCCAGCAGTGGACAGGGGCAGCAGAATGAAAAACTGTTTTTT	CASSGQGQQNEKLFF
-	TRBV6-4	TRBJ2-1	-	TGTGCCAGCAGGCTTACAACAGGGAAGTGGTTCTTC	CASRLTTGKWFF
-	TRBV28	TRBJ1-1	-	TGTGCCAGCAGTTCTTCCGGGCTTGGGGTGAACACTGAAGCTTTCTTT	CASSSSGLGVNTEAFF
once	TRBV7-8	TRBJ1-2	-	TGTGCCAGCAGCCTCCAAGCGCCGTATGGCTATGGCTACACCTTC	CASSLQAPYGYGYTF
-	TRBV4-2	TRBJ2-3	TRBD2	TGTGCCAGCAGCTACACTAGCGGGGCTGGCACAGATACGCAGTATTTT	CASSYTSGAGTDTQYF
-	TRBV27	TRBJ2-1	TRBD1	TGTGCCAGCAGTTTAGTTTGGACAGGGACGGAGCAGTTCTTC	CASSLVWTGTEQFF
-	TRBV5-4	TRBJ1-2	TRBD1	TGTGCCAGCAGCTTGGAATCAGGGGGCGGTGGCTACACCTTC	CASSLESGGGGYTF
once	TRBV5-4	TRBJ1-4	-	TGTGCCAGCAGCCAGCAGGGAGGGGCAACTAATGAAAAACTGTTTTTT	CASSQQGGATNEKLFF
many	TRBV27	TRBJ1-1	-	TGTGCCAGCCCACAGTCGGGGGGGGCTTTCTTT	CASPQSGGAFF
-	TRBV2	TRBJ1-1	TRBD1	TGTGCCAGCAGCTTTCTCCCCCTCACGCAGGGGGGGACTGAAGCTTTCTTT	CASSFLPLTQGGTEAFF
once	TRBV11-2	TRBJ2-1	TRBD2	TGTGCCAGCAGCTTAGGTGGCGCGGGAGGGTACAATGAGCAGTTCTTC	CASSLGGAGGYNEQFF
few	TRBV10-3	TRBJ2-2	-	TGTGCCACCTCATATGCTTCCCCGAACACCGGGGAGCTGTTTTTT	CATSYASPNTGELFF
-	TRBV25-1	TRBJ1-3	-	TGTGCCAGCAGTGAAGGGTTAGCTGGAAACACCATATATTTT	CASSEGLAGNTIYF
few	TRBV28	TRBJ1-1	TRBD1	TGTGCCAGCAGTTTAGGACAGGGGGCAGAAGCTTTCTTT	CASSLGQGAEAFF
-	TRBV28	TRBJ2-3	TRBD1	TGTGCCAGCAGTTCCCAAGAAGGGGGCGGCACAGATACGCAGTATTTT	CASSSQEGGGTDTQYF
-	TRBV7-2	TRBJ2-1	-	TGTGCCAGCAGCCCTAGCGCAAGCTCCTACAATGAGCAGTTCTTC	CASSPSASSYNEQFF
-	TRBV6-1	TRBJ2-3	-	TGTGCCAGCCCTGGGCTAGAGAGCACAGATACGCAGTATTTT	CASPGLESTDTQYF
-	TRBV28	TRBJ2-6	-	TGTGCCAGCACTAAGCAAGAACCGGGCTCTGGGGCCAACGTCCTGACTTTC	CASTKQEPGSGANVLTF
-	TRBV5-1	TRBJ2-3	TRBD1	TGCGCCAGCAGCTCCGGACAGGTCAAGACAGATACGCAGTATTTT	CASSSGQVKTDTQYF
-	TRBV5-6	TRBJ2-2	-	TGTGCCAGCAGCTTGTCCCCACCTCTCTCCGGGGAGCTGTTTTTT	CASSLSPPLSGELFF
-	TRBV6-1	TRBJ2-7	-	TGTGCCAGCAGTGTAGCGCCCGCCGGAACCTACGAGCAGTACTTC	CASSVAPAGTYEQYF
-	TRBV20-1	TRBJ2-5	-	TGCAGTGCCGTTGATAGGGAGACCCAGTACTTC	CSAVDRETQYF
-	TRBV7-3	TRBJ2-1	-	TGTGCCAGCAGCAAAGCCTTCAGCTCCTACAATGAGCAGTTCTTC	CASSKAFSSYNEQFF
-	TRBV5-5	TRBJ2-7	TRBD2	TGTGCCAGCAGCTTGGTCCGCCTAGCGGAGGGATACGAGCAGTACTTC	CASSLVRLAEGYEQYF
-	TRBV11-2	TRBJ2-7	TRBD1	TGTGCCAGCAGCTGGACAGGTTCCTACGAGCAGTACTTC	CASSWTGSYEQYF
-	TRBV6-1	TRBJ2-7	-	TGTGCCAGCAGTCTAGTCTCGACAGCCTCCTACGAGCAGTACTTC	CASSLVSTASYEQYF
-	TRBV19	TRBJ1-4	TRBD1	TGTGCCAGTAGTCCGACAGGGTCCGAAAAACTGTTTTTT	CASSPTGSEKLFF
-	TRBV19	TRBJ1-2	-	TGTGCCAGTGGCTCTTCGGGGCTGTCCTATGGCTACACCTTC	CASGSSGLSYGYTF
once	TRBV5-1	TRBJ1-1	-	TGCGCCAGCAGCTTGAAGTCCCCCATGAACACTGAAGCTTTCTTT	CASSLKSPMNTEAFF
-	TRBV30	TRBJ2-3	-	TGTGCCTGGAGTGTAGGAAGCGGACGCACAGATACGCAGTATTTT	CAWSVGSGRTDTQYF
-	TRBV7-2	TRBJ2-2	-	TGTGCCAGCAGCTTCCCCGGGGAGCTGTTTTTT	CASSFPGELFF
-	TRBV5-1	TRBJ2-7	TRBD1	TGCGCCAGCAGCATGGACAGGATCTACGAGCAGTACTTC	CASSMDRIYEQYF
once	TRBV5-1	TRBJ2-2	-	TGCGCCAGCAGCCCAGGCCGGGGCCCGAACACCGGGGAGCTGTTTTTT	CASSPGRGPNTGELFF
few	TRBV5-1	TRBJ2-1	-	TGCGCCAGCAGCTTTTACTACGGGGACAATGAGCAGTTCTTC	CASSFYYGDNEQFF
-	TRBV11-2	TRBJ2-7	-	TGTGCCAGCAGCTTAGAGGTGGGCCTCTACGAGCAGTACTTC	CASSLEVGLYEQYF
-	TRBV7-2	TRBJ2-7	-	TGTGCCAGCAGGGCTCCGGGCGGCGGCGAGCAGTACTTC	CASRAPGGGEQYF
-	TRBV9	TRBJ2-2	-	TGTGCCAGCAGCGGACACTTCACCGGGGAGCTGTTTTTT	CASSGHFTGELFF
few	TRBV5-1	TRBJ2-1	TRBD2	TGCGCCAGCAGCCCGCAGTGGACTAGCTACAATGAGCAGTTCTTC	CASSPQWTSYNEQFF